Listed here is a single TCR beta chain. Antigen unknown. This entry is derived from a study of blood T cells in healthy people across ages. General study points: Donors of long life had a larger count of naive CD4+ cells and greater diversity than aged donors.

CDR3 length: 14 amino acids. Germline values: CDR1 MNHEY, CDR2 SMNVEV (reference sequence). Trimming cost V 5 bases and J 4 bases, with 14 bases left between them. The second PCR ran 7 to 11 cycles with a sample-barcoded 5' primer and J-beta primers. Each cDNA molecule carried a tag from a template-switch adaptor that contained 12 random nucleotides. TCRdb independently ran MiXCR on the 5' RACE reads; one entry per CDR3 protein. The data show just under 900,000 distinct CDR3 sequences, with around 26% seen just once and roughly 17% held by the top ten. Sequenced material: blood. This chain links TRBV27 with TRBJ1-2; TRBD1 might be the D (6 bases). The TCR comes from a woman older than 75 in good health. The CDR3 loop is CASSDRTGSYGYTF. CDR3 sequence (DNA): TGTGCCAGCAGTGACCGAACAGGGAGCTATGGCTACACCTTC.